Sequencing of this TCR beta chain was carried out in a study of Ad26.COV2.S vaccination and SARS-CoV-2 variants. Study background: Recipients of Ad26.COV2.S got it intramuscularly, once or twice 56 days apart.

The length of the CDR3 is 13 residues. In germline, CDR1 is SGDLS, CDR2 YYNGEE. Trimming pared 4 bases from V and 2 bases from J, leaving 10 bases between. Described treatment: 19 received Ad26.COV2.S at low or high dose, single or two shots; several received placebo; per-sample allocation not given. Vaccine and placebo recipients were sampled on day 63 after the first injection. Assay used: immunoSEQ multiplex PCR; TCRdb lists only in-frame clones, some missing. The sample lists over 450,000 clones; nearly 90% were seen once. This rearrangement joins TRBV9 to TRBJ2-7; the D call may be TRBD1 or TRBD2 (5 bases each). The source of this sequence is a person between 18 and 65 years old who received the Ad26.COV2.S COVID-19 vaccine or a placebo. The sequenced sample was peripheral blood, obtained in a trial of Ad26.COV2.S vaccine versus placebo. The DNA for the CDR3 is TGTGCCAGCAGCCCAGGGAGTACCTACGAGCAGTACTTC. Translation: CASSPGSTYEQYF.